This is a list of T cell receptor beta chains from one sample in a study of T cell responses to AZD1222 COVID-19 vaccine. Generated by immunoSEQ multiplex PCR, the TCRdb table keeps only in-frame clones and is missing some. The table shows some 100,000 clones, with roughly nine tenths occurring only once. Sequenced here: peripheral blood, sampled on day 0 of AZD1222 vaccination. The receptor set was obtained from an adult in good health. The CDR3 runs from the conserved cysteine through the conserved F or W. A D gene is named only where the DNA matches it firmly. Clone size, where shown, is once, few, many, or a class for clones that have expanded.

cdr3_aa,cdr3_nt,d_call,clone_size,v_call,j_call
CASSEAVRETQYF,TGCGCCAGCAGCGAGGCGGTCCGGGAGACCCAGTACTTC,.,.,TRBV4-1,TRBJ2-5
CASRTGYNEQFF,TGTGCCAGCCGGACAGGCTACAATGAGCAGTTCTTC,TRBD1,few,TRBV19,TRBJ2-1
CATSNSGTGGRQPQHF,TGTGCCACCAGCAATTCCGGGACAGGGGGCCGTCAGCCCCAGCATTTT,TRBD1,.,TRBV15,TRBJ1-5
CASSQGVYNEQFF,TGCGCCAGCAGCCAAGGGGTGTACAATGAGCAGTTCTTC,.,.,TRBV4-1,TRBJ2-1
CASSPTGIGTEAFF,TGTGCCAGCTCACCAACAGGGATCGGCACTGAAGCTTTCTTT,.,.,TRBV18,TRBJ1-1
CASSSSIRTGHTGELFF,TGTGCCAGCAGCTCGTCCATCCGGACAGGGCACACCGGGGAGCTGTTTTTT,TRBD1,few,TRBV7-2,TRBJ2-2
CASSMNSPLHF,TGTGCCAGTAGTATGAATTCACCCCTCCACTTT,.,.,TRBV19,TRBJ1-6
CASSSQLNYGYTF,TGTGCCAGCAGTTCCCAGTTGAACTATGGCTACACCTTC,.,.,TRBV6-5,TRBJ1-2
CASMDRVSEQYF,TGTGCCAGTATGGACAGGGTCTCCGAGCAGTACTTC,TRBD1,.,TRBV19,TRBJ2-7
CASRDIINEKLFF,TGTGCCAGTAGGGACATAATTAATGAAAAACTGTTTTTT,.,.,TRBV19,TRBJ1-4
CASSELAGGYEQYF,TGCGCCAGCAGTGAGTTAGCGGGGGGTTACGAGCAGTACTTC,TRBD2,.,TRBV10-2,TRBJ2-7
CASSQGSSSGNTIYF,TGTGCCAGCAGCCAGGGGTCGAGCTCTGGAAACACCATATATTTT,.,.,TRBV7-7,TRBJ1-3
CASSFLEGGDEQFF,TGTGCCAGCAGCTTCCTGGAGGGGGGGGATGAGCAGTTCTTC,.,.,TRBV7-2,TRBJ2-1
CASSVEGRTYEQYF,TGTGCCAGCAGCGTAGAGGGGAGAACCTACGAGCAGTACTTC,.,.,TRBV9,TRBJ2-7
CASRPDTSVGYTF,TGTGCCAGCAGGCCCGACACATCCGTGGGCTACACCTTC,.,once,TRBV12-3/TRBV12-4,TRBJ1-2
CASSRTGGDYGYTF,TGTGCCAGCAGTCGGACAGGGGGGGACTATGGCTACACCTTC,TRBD1,.,TRBV6-4,TRBJ1-2
CASSLDRVQETQYF,TGTGCCAGCAGCTTAGACAGGGTCCAAGAGACCCAGTACTTC,.,.,TRBV11-3,TRBJ2-5
CASSALPGGTDTQYF,TGTGCCAGCAGTGCCCTCCCCGGGGGGACAGATACGCAGTATTTT,TRBD2,once,TRBV6-4,TRBJ2-3
CATSEGDRGRLNTIYF,TGTGCCACCTCAGAGGGGGACAGGGGGCGGCTGAACACCATATATTTT,TRBD1,.,TRBV6-6,TRBJ1-3
CASKGSRVNGQPQHF,TGTGCCAGCAAGGGGAGCAGGGTAAACGGGCAGCCCCAGCATTTT,.,.,TRBV2,TRBJ1-5
CASSPGGKNTEAFF,TGTGCCAGCAGCCCAGGGGGGAAGAACACTGAAGCTTTCTTT,TRBD1,.,TRBV7-2,TRBJ1-1
CASSPGQGPGNTIYF,TGTGCCAGCAGCCCCGGACAGGGCCCTGGAAACACCATATATTTT,TRBD1,.,TRBV11-3,TRBJ1-3
CASSPETGEGVHSGNTIYF,TGTGCCAGCTCACCAGAGACAGGGGAAGGGGTGCACTCTGGAAACACCATATATTTT,TRBD1,once,TRBV18,TRBJ1-3
CASSYSKVTGELFF,TGTGCCAGCAGTTACTCGAAAGTCACCGGGGAGCTGTTTTTT,.,.,TRBV6-6,TRBJ2-2
CASSLGTLMNTEAFF,TGTGCCAGCAGCTTAGGGACACTGATGAACACTGAAGCTTTCTTT,.,.,TRBV13,TRBJ1-1
CASSPGQGANTEAFF,TGTGCCAGCTCACCAGGACAGGGGGCGAACACTGAAGCTTTCTTT,TRBD1,.,TRBV18,TRBJ1-1
CASSLELGTSGAYYEQYF,TGTGCCAGCAGTTTGGAGTTGGGGACTAGCGGGGCGTACTACGAGCAGTACTTC,TRBD2,.,TRBV27,TRBJ2-7
CASSVDFQQFF,TGTGCCAGCAGCGTAGACTTTCAGCAGTTCTTC,.,.,TRBV9,TRBJ2-1
CSEIGTSGGATDTQYF,TGCAGCGAGATTGGGACTAGCGGGGGGGCTACAGATACGCAGTATTTT,TRBD2,.,TRBV29-1,TRBJ2-3
CASSLSGAAYEQYF,TGTGCCAGCAGTTTATCAGGGGCGGCCTACGAGCAGTACTTC,.,.,TRBV28,TRBJ2-7
CASSSTGTATKNIQYF,TGTGCCAGCAGTTCAACGGGGACTGCAACCAAAAACATTCAGTACTTC,.,.,TRBV6-5,TRBJ2-4
CASSAGYNYGYTF,TGTGCCAGCAGCGCAGGGTACAACTATGGCTACACCTTC,.,.,TRBV5-4,TRBJ1-2
CAISGAYEQYF,TGTGCCATCAGTGGGGCCTACGAGCAGTACTTC,.,.,TRBV10-3,TRBJ2-7
CASSDGTYNEQFF,TGTGCCAGCAGCGACGGTACCTACAATGAGCAGTTCTTC,.,.,TRBV11-3,TRBJ2-1
CASSVAFSDTQYF,TGTGCCAGCAGCGTAGCATTTTCAGATACGCAGTATTTT,.,.,TRBV9,TRBJ2-3
CASSLERQGKANTEAFF,TGTGCCAGCAGCTTGGAGCGACAGGGGAAGGCGAACACTGAAGCTTTCTTT,TRBD1,once,TRBV5-5,TRBJ1-1
CASSLWDRGSTEAFF,TGTGCCAGCAGTTTATGGGACAGGGGGAGCACTGAAGCTTTCTTT,TRBD1,once,TRBV28,TRBJ1-1
CASSLGGGITQETQYF,TGTGCCAGCAGCTTAGGTGGGGGCATTACCCAAGAGACCCAGTACTTC,.,once,TRBV11-3,TRBJ2-5
CSVSGLRDNSNEQFF,TGCAGCGTTAGCGGGCTCCGGGACAATAGCAATGAGCAGTTCTTC,.,.,TRBV29-1,TRBJ2-1
CASSEQGAPTGELFF,TGTGCCAGCAGTGAGCAGGGGGCGCCCACCGGGGAGCTGTTTTTT,TRBD1,.,TRBV6-4,TRBJ2-2